Shown below are 28 T cell receptor beta chains from a single sample sequenced in a study of response to subunit inactivated influenza vaccine. One entry per CDR3 protein, called by TCRdb with MiXCR from the RT-PCR reads. Here the sample spans about 570,000 distinct CDR3 sequences, around 11% being singletons. The same sample was also studied in work on T cells expressing NK-cell markers. That report notes: cDNA encoding TCR beta was synthesized via 5'RACE template switching incorporating UMIs.

The sample in question was PBMCs from blood, obtained on the day of vaccination. These TCRs come from a man aged 50 to 60 who received an inactivated influenza vaccine.

This clonotype has just a few counts. This chain uses TRBV14 with TRBJ2-1; 12 bases map to TRBD2. V was pared by 0 bases and J by 4 bases, with 10 bases of the junction left unmatched. The germline V gene encodes CDR1 SGHDN and CDR2 FVKESK. This CDR3 region has 19 residues. The CDR3 sequence: CASSQDPLSSGRGYNEQFF. CDR3 DNA sequence: TGTGCCAGCAGCCAAGATCCTCTGTCTAGCGGGAGGGGTTACAATGAGCAGTTCTTC.

The chain recombines TRBV7-2 with TRBJ2-7; possible D gene TRBD2, 5 bases. Looked up from germline, CDR1 is SGHTA and CDR2 is FQGNSA. The length of the CDR3 is 13 residues. V lost 1 base and J 4 bases, leaving 8 bases between the germline ends. CDR3 nucleotides: TGTGCCAGCAGCTTAGTTCGGGAATACGAGCAGTACTTC. It is translated as CASSLVREYEQYF.

This clonotype was seen a handful of times. This chain uses TRBV6-5 with TRBJ2-3; possibly TRBD2 for D (6 bases). With 0 bases removed from V and 1 base from J, the gap between germline ends came to 11 bases. Germline values: CDR1 MNHEY, CDR2 SVGAGI. CDR3 size: 16 residues. In DNA form, the CDR3 reads TGTGCCAGCAGTTACTCTGGGGGAGGCCGCACAGATACGCAGTATTTT. Protein product: CASSYSGGGRTDTQYF.

This clonotype was seen ten or more times. The chain employs TRBV10-3 and TRBJ2-3; maybe TRBD2 (6 bases). CDR1 and CDR2 from the germline V gene are ENHRY and SYGVKD. CDR3 size: 13 residues. Between the trimmed V and J ends, which lost 5 bases and 2 bases, there was a span of 8 bases. CDR3 DNA: TGTGCCATCAGTAGCGGGCACACAGATACGCAGTATTTT. Amino acids: CAISSGHTDTQYF.

This clonotype turned up a few times. The chain has TRBV12-3 or TRBV12-4 and TRBJ2-6; D is unresolved. The CDR3 sequence is 15 residues long. Trimming cost V 6 bases and J 0 bases, with 9 bases left between them. CDR3: CASSLRFSGANVLTF. CDR3 DNA sequence: TGTGCCAGCAGCCTTCGGTTCTCTGGGGCCAACGTCCTGACTTTC.

The J gene is TRBJ2-1, the V gene TRBV24-1; D might be TRBD1 or TRBD2, each matching 6 bases. Germline V gives CDR1 KGHDR, CDR2 SFDVKD. The V end was cut by 4 bases, the J end by 7 bases, with 13 bases between. The CDR3 consists of 14 residues. The chain's CDR3 is CATSDRGLLNEQFF. The CDR3 nucleotides are TGTGCCACCAGTGACCGGGGGCTATTAAATGAGCAGTTCTTC.

The J gene is TRBJ2-7, the V gene TRBV10-3, with 9 bases fitting TRBD2. V shed 4 bases, J shed 3 bases, and the junction held 4 bases outside the gene matches. The CDR3 is 14 residues long. In germline, CDR1 is ENHRY, CDR2 SYGVKD. The CDR3 is CAISAASGDYEQYF. The CDR3 region has the DNA TGTGCCATCAGTGCGGCTAGCGGGGACTACGAGCAGTACTTC.

In its sample, this clonotype was seen a few times. The genes are TRBV20-1 and TRBJ2-3; 10 positions match TRBD2. In germline, CDR1 is DFQATT, CDR2 SNEGSKA (reference sequence). The V and J ends lost 6 bases and 2 bases, in that order; junction bases with no gene match: 8. There are 15 residues in the CDR3. CDR3 sequence reads: CSALFSGGPTDTQYF. CDR3 sequence (DNA): TGCAGTGCCCTCTTTAGCGGGGGGCCCACAGATACGCAGTATTTT.

This chain joins TRBV12-3 or TRBV12-4 and TRBJ1-6; D ambiguous. V was pared by 2 bases and J by 9 bases, with 5 bases between. The CDR3 is 12 amino acids. CDR3 region: CASSLRASPLHF. The DNA for the CDR3 is TGTGCCAGCAGTTTACGGGCTTCACCCCTCCACTTT.

The genes are TRBV19 and TRBJ2-3; TRBD2 matches at 8 bases. Germline assignment: CDR1 LNHDA and CDR2 SQIVND (reference sequence). Unmatched junction bases numbered 4, after V lost 6 bases and J lost 2 bases. The CDR3 runs to 14 residues. CDR3 nucleotide sequence: TGTGCCAGTAGGGAAGCGGGAGACACAGATACGCAGTATTTT. It codes for CASREAGDTDTQYF. Full variable domain (outside the CDR3, taken from reference TRBV19 and TRBJ2-3): DGGITQSPKYLFRKEGQNVTLSCEQNLNHDAMYWYRQDPGQGLRLIYYSQIVNDFQKGDIAEGYSVSREKKESFPLTVTSAQKNPTAFYLCASREAGDTDTQYFGPGTRLTVL.

The chain has TRBV5-1 and TRBJ2-1, with D unclear. CDR1 is SGHRS and CDR2 is YFSETQ in the germline V gene. The CDR3 covers 13 residues. V was cut by 2 bases and J by 5 bases, with 8 bases left in between. The CDR3 is CASSFDGNNEQFF. Written as DNA, the CDR3 is TGCGCCAGCAGCTTCGACGGAAACAATGAGCAGTTCTTC.

This clonotype has more than one count but fewer than ten. The genes are TRBV12-3 or TRBV12-4 and TRBJ2-1, with 9 bases that match TRBD1. This CDR3 is built from 14 residues. The V gene end was trimmed by 6 bases and the J gene end by 4 bases; junction bases not matched to a gene: 4. The CDR3 nucleotides read TGTGCCAGCAGAAGGACAGGGGAATACAATGAGCAGTTCTTC. Protein: CASRRTGEYNEQFF.

V usage is TRBV20-1 and J usage is TRBJ2-2, with 14 bases matching TRBD2. The CDR3 is 18 residues long. After removal of 2 bases from V and 1 base from J, the junction contained 6 bases not matched to a gene. Germline lookup yields CDR1 DFQATT and CDR2 SNEGSKA (reference sequence). Here the CDR3 reads CSARSRLAGGLNTGELFF. The CDR3 DNA reads as TGCAGTGCTAGAAGCCGACTAGCGGGGGGGCTGAACACCGGGGAGCTGTTTTTT.

The rearrangement uses TRBV27 and TRBJ1-2, with D perhaps matching TRBD1 (5 bases). V was pared by 5 bases and J by 1 base, with 8 bases between. Germline loops: CDR1 MNHEY, CDR2 SMNVEV (reference sequence). This CDR3 contains 13 residues. CDR3 protein: CASSTGLNYGYTF. In nucleotides, the CDR3 is TGTGCCAGCAGTACGGGACTTAACTATGGCTACACCTTC.

The chain combines TRBV6-1 with TRBJ1-2, with a possible D match to TRBD1 (5 bases). V lost 5 bases and J lost 5, with 15 bases in between. The germline V gene encodes CDR1 MNHNS and CDR2 SASEGT. This CDR3 has 14 residues. CDR3 protein: CASSPGPATYGYTF. DNA of the CDR3: TGTGCCAGCAGTCCGGGACCGGCGACGTATGGCTACACCTTC.

This clonotype has just a few counts. V usage is TRBV7-6 and J usage is TRBJ1-5; D is ambiguous. V lost 1 base, J lost 1 base, and 14 bases lay in between. The CDR3 consists of 17 residues. Germline values: CDR1 SGHVS, CDR2 FNYEAQ. In DNA, the CDR3 is TGTGCCAGCAGCTTAGGAATGGGCAGCCAAAGCAATCAGCCCCAGCATTTT. Its translation is CASSLGMGSQSNQPQHF.

This clonotype was observed many times. This rearrangement joins TRBV11-3 to TRBJ1-5, with a tentative D call TRBD1 (5 bases). This CDR3 is built from 13 residues. The V and J ends lost 6 bases and 7 bases respectively, with 13 bases between them. Germline-derived CDR1 and CDR2 are SGHNT and YENEEA. CDR3 sequence reads: CASSFRGGQPQHF. CDR3 in DNA: TGTGCCAGCAGTTTTAGGGGAGGCCAGCCCCAGCATTTT.

CDR3 in amino acids: CASSSRRTGLAEAFF. The DNA of the CDR3 is TGTGCCAGCAGCTCCCGACGGACAGGGTTGGCTGAAGCTTTCTTT. The chain is built from TRBV11-2 and TRBJ1-1; 8 nucleotides agree with TRBD1. The V gene end was trimmed by 4 bases and the J gene end by 6 bases; junction bases not matched to a gene: 10. The germline CDR1 and CDR2 sequences are SGHAT and FQNNGV. The CDR3 loop spans 15 amino acids.

J is TRBJ2-5 and V is TRBV25-1; no reliable D call. Germline V lookup: CDR1 MGHDK, CDR2 SYGVNS. This CDR3 has 11 residues. V shed 8 bases and J shed 5 bases, with 9 bases lying between them. The CDR3 protein is CASGIGETQYF. The CDR3 DNA sequence: TGTGCCAGCGGAATAGGGGAGACCCAGTACTTC.

V and J are TRBV11-2 and TRBJ2-5; 8 bases align to TRBD1. The trim removed 2 bases at V and 1 base at J, leaving 3 bases unmatched. The CDR3 length is 15 residues. CDR1 is SGHAT, CDR2 FQNNGV, per germline. The CDR3 reads CASSLQGAPQETQYF. The CDR3 nucleotides are TGTGCCAGCAGCTTACAGGGGGCACCCCAAGAGACCCAGTACTTC.

This clonotype was detected only a few times. An end of the junction differs from the germline gene, which may be a read error. The chain uses TRBV6-1 and TRBJ2-7, with 9 bases that match TRBD1. This CDR3 has 12 residues. CDR1 and CDR2 (germline): MNHNS, SASEGT. CDR3: CASRAGQGNPLF. The CDR3 DNA follows: TGTGCCAGCAGGGCCGGACAGGGGAACCCCCTCTTC.

This clonotype was recorded a few times. The CDR3 nucleotides are TGTGCCAGCAGCCAAGATCGATTGGAAGGCTACACCTTC. Encoded protein: CASSQDRLEGYTF. The genes are TRBV4-2 and TRBJ1-2; D gene ambiguous. Germline V CDR1 and CDR2: LGHNA, YNFKEQ. The V end lost 0 bases, the J end lost 8 bases, and 10 bases lay between the germline ends. The CDR3 is 13 amino acids.

This clonotype was seen a handful of times. The rearrangement joins TRBV4-2 to TRBJ2-7, with 7 bases that match TRBD1. Germline values: CDR1 LGHNA, CDR2 YNFKEQ. V shed 1 base, J shed 1 base, and the junction held 4 bases outside the gene matches. The CDR3 is made up of 15 amino acids. CDR3 in DNA: TGTGCCAGCAGCCAAGGACAGGGACGGTCCTACGAGCAGTACTTC. This translates into CASSQGQGRSYEQYF.

This clonotype was detected many times. The rearrangement uses TRBV9 and TRBJ2-1; D possibly matches TRBD1 or TRBD2 (7 bases each). Trimming took 2 bases from V and 3 from J, leaving 12 bases between them. CDR3 length: 15 amino acids. CDR1 SGDLS and CDR2 YYNGEE come from the germline V gene. CDR3 in DNA: TGTGCCAGCAGCGTGGGAGGGGGCGGCTACAATGAGCAGTTCTTC. Protein product: CASSVGGGGYNEQFF.

This clonotype has more than one count but fewer than ten. This chain joins TRBV5-1 and TRBJ2-1; perhaps TRBD2 as D (5 bases). Germline loops: CDR1 SGHRS, CDR2 YFSETQ. The V end lost 2 bases, the J end lost 7 bases, and 16 bases lay between the germline ends. The CDR3 is made up of 15 amino acids. CDR3: CASSLKPGSVNEQFF. Written as DNA, the CDR3 is TGCGCCAGCAGCTTAAAGCCGGGATCCGTTAATGAGCAGTTCTTC. The full variable domain, in which reference TRBV5-1 and TRBJ2-1 provide the parts outside the CDR3, is KAGVTQTPRYLIKTRGQQVTLSCSPISGHRSVSWYQQTPGQGLQFLFEYFSETQRNKGNFPGRFSGRQFSNSRSEMNVSTLELGDSALYLCASSLKPGSVNEQFFGPGTRLTVL.

This clonotype occurred many times. The V gene is TRBV7-8, the J gene TRBJ2-3; 9 bases match TRBD1. The length of the CDR3 is 16 residues. CDR1 and CDR2 (germline): SGHVS, FQNEAQ. V trimming: 7 bases; J trimming: 2 bases; junction bases outside the gene matches: 10. The CDR3 is CASNPRTGGYTDTQYF. The CDR3, as DNA: TGTGCCAGCAACCCCCGTACAGGGGGCTACACAGATACGCAGTATTTT. Drawing the rest from reference TRBV7-8 and TRBJ2-3, the complete variable domain is GAGVSQSPRYKVAKRGQDVALRCDPISGHVSLFWYQQALGQGPEFLTYFQNEAQLDKSGLPSDRFFAERPEGSVSTLKIQRTQQEDSAVYLCASNPRTGGYTDTQYFGPGTRLTVL.

There are a few counts of this clonotype. The chain couples TRBV5-1 to TRBJ2-7, with unresolved D. V lost 1 base to trimming and J lost 3 bases, with 14 bases between them. CDR1 is SGHRS and CDR2 is YFSETQ in the germline V gene. The CDR3 is made up of 15 amino acids. The CDR3 coding sequence is TGCGCCAGCAGCTTGACTTCCGGGCTTATCTACGAGCAGTACTTC. The encoded protein is CASSLTSGLIYEQYF.

Notes on this clonotype: Possible read error: a much larger clone is one base away. The chain joins TRBV7-9 to TRBJ2-6; the D is unclear. Germline V gives CDR1 SEHNR, CDR2 FQNEAQ (reference sequence). This CDR3 is built from 14 residues. CDR3 residues: CGSSPVSGANVLTF. The DNA of the CDR3 is TGTGGCAGCAGCCCCGTTTCTGGGGCCAACGTCCTGACTTTC.